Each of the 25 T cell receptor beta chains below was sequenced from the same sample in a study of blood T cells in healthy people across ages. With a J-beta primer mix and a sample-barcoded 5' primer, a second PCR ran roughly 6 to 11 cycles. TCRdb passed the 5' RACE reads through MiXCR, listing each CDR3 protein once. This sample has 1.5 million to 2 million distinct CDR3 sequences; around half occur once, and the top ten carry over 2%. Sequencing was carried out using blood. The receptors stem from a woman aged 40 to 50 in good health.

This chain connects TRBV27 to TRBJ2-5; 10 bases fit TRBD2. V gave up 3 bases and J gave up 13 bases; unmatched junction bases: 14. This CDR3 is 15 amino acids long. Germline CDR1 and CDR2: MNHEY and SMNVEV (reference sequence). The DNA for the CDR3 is TGTGCCAGCAGTTTGCGGCTAGCGGGGGCCTACGAGCGGTACTTC. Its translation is CASSLRLAGAYERYF.

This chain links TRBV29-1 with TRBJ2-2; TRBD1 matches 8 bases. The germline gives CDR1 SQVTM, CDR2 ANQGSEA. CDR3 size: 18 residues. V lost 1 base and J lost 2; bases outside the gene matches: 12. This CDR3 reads CSVEGPITGQENTGELFF. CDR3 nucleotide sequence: TGCAGCGTTGAAGGACCAATTACGGGACAGGAAAACACCGGGGAGCTGTTTTTT.

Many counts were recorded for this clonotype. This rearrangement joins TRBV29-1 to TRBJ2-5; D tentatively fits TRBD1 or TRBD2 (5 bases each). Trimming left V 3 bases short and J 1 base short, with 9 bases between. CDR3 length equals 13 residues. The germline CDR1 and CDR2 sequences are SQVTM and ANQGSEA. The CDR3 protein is CSVDGASQETQYF. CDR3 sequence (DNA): TGCAGCGTTGACGGGGCAAGCCAAGAGACCCAGTACTTC.

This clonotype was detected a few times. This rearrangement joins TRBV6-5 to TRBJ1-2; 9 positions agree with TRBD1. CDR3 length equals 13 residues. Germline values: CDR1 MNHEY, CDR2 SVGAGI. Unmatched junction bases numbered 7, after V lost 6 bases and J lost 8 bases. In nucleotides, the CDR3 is TGTGCCAGCAGCAGGGACAGGGCCTTGGGCTACACCTTC. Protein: CASSRDRALGYTF.

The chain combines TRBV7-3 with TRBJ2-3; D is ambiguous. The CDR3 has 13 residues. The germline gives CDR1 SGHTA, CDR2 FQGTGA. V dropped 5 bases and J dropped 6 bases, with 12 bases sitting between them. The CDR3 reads CASSATASDTQYF. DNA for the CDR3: TGTGCCAGCAGCGCAACAGCAAGTGATACGCAGTATTTT.

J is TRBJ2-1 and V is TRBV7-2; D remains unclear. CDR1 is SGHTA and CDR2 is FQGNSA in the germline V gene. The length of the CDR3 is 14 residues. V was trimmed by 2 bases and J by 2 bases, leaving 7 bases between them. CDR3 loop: CASSLIGPYNEQFF. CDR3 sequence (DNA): TGTGCCAGCAGCTTAATAGGGCCCTACAATGAGCAGTTCTTC.

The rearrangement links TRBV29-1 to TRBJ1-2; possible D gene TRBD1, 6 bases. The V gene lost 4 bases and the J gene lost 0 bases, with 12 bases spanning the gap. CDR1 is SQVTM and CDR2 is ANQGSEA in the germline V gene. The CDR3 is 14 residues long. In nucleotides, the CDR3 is TGCAGCGTTGTCCACAGGGCAACTAACTATGGCTACACCTTC. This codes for CSVVHRATNYGYTF.

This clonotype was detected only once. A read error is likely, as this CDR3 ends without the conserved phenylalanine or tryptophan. The CDR3 bases are TGTGCCATCAGTGAGTTGTCAGGTCTCTCCTACGAGCAGTACTGC. Residues: CAISELSGLSYEQYC. This rearrangement joins TRBV10-3 to TRBJ2-7; D not certain. This CDR3 contains 15 residues. Trimming left V 1 base short and J 0 bases short, with 10 bases between. The V gene's germline CDR1 is ENHRY and CDR2 SYGVKD.

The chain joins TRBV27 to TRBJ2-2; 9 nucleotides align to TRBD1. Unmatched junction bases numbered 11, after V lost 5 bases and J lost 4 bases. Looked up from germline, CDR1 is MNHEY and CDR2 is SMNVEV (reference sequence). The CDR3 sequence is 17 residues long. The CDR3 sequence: CASSPNQQGALTGELFF. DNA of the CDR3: TGTGCCAGCAGTCCGAACCAACAGGGGGCGCTCACCGGGGAGCTGTTTTTT.

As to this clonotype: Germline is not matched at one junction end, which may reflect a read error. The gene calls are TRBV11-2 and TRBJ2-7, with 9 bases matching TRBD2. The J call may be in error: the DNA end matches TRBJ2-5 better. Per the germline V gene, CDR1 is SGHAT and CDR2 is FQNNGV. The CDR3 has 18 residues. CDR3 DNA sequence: TGCGCCAGCAGCTTAGGGGCTAGCGGGGCAACCCCGGGAGAGACCCAGTACTTC. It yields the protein CASSLGASGATPGETQYF.

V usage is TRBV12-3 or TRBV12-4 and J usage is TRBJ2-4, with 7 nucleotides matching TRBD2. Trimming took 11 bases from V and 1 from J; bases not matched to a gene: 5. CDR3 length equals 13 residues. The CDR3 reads CASPGGAKNIQYF. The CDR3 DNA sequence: TGTGCCTCCCCCGGGGGGGCCAAAAACATTCAGTACTTC.

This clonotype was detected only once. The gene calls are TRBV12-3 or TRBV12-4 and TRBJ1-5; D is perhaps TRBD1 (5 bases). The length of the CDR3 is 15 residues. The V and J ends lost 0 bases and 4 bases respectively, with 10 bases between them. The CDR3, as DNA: TGTGCCAGCAGTTTAGCTTCAGGGTTGAATCAGCCCCAGCATTTT. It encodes CASSLASGLNQPQHF.

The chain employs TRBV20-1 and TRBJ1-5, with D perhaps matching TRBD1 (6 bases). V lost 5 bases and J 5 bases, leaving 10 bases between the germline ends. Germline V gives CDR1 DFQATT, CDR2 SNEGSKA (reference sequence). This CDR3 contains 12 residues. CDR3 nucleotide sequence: TGCAGTGCTCTAGGGGGTGATCAGCCCCAGCATTTT. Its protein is CSALGGDQPQHF.

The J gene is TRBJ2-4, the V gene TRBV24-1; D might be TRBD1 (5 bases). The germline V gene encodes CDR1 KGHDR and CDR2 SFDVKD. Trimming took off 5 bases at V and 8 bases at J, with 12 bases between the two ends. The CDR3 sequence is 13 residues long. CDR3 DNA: TGTGCCACCAGTGCTGATGGGGCGGACATTCAGTACTTC. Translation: CATSADGADIQYF.

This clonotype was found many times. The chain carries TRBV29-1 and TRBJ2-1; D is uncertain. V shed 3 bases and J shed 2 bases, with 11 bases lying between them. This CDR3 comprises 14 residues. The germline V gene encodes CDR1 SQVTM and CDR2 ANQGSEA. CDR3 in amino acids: CSVESGLTYNEQFF. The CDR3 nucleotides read TGCAGCGTTGAGTCAGGTTTGACCTACAATGAGCAGTTCTTC.

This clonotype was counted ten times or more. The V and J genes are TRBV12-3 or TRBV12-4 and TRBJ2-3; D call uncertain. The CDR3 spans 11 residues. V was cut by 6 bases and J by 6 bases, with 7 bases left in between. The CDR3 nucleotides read TGTGCCAGCAGCCGCCTCGATACGCAGTATTTT. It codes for CASSRLDTQYF.

CDR3 in amino acids: CASSPSSRGNYGYTF. The DNA of the CDR3 is TGTGCCAGCAGCCCTTCCTCCAGGGGCAACTATGGCTACACCTTC. This chain connects TRBV11-2 to TRBJ1-2, with D maybe TRBD1 (6 bases). Trimming took off 5 bases at V and 2 bases at J, with 15 bases between the two ends. Germline assignment: CDR1 SGHAT and CDR2 FQNNGV. The CDR3 length is 15 residues.

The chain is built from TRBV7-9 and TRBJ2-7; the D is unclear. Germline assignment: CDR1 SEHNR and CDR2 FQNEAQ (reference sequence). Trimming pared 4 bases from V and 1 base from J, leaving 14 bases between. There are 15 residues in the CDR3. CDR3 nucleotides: TGTGCCAGCAGCTCATCCGGGCTGATGTCCTACGAGCAGTACTTC. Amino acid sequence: CASSSSGLMSYEQYF.

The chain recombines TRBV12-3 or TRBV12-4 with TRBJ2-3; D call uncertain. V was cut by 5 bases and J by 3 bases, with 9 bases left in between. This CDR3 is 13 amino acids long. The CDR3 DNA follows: TGTGCCAGCAGTCGCTCAGAGACAGATACGCAGTATTTT. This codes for CASSRSETDTQYF.

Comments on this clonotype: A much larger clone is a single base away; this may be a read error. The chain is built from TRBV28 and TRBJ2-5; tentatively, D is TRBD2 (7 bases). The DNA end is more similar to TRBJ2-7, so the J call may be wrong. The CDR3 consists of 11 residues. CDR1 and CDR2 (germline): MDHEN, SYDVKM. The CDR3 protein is CASGGAFEQYF. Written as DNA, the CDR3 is TGTGCCAGCGGGGGGGCCTTCGAGCAGTACTTC.

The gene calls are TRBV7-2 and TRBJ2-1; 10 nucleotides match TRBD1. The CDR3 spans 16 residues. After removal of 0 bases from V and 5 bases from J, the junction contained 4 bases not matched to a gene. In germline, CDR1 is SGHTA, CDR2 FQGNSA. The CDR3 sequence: CASSLASGTGDNEQFF. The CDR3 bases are TGTGCCAGCAGCTTAGCCTCCGGGACAGGGGACAATGAGCAGTTCTTC. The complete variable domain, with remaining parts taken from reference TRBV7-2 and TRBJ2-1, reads GAGVSQSPSNKVTEKGKDVELRCDPISGHTALYWYRQSLGQGLEFLIYFQGNSAPDKSGLPSDRFSAERTGGSVSTLTIQRTQQEDSAVYLCASSLASGTGDNEQFFGPGTRLTVL.

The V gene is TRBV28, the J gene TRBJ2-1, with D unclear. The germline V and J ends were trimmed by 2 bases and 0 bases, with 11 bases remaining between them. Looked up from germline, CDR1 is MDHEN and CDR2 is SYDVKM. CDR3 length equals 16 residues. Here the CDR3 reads CASSLTNPVSYNEQFF. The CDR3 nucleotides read TGTGCCAGCAGTTTAACCAACCCAGTCTCCTACAATGAGCAGTTCTTC.

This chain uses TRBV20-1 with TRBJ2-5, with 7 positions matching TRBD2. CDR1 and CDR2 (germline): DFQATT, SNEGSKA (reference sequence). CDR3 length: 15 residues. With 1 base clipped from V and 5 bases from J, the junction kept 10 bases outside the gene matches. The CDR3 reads CSARASEHGGETQYF. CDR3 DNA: TGCAGTGCTAGAGCTTCCGAGCACGGGGGGGAGACCCAGTACTTC.

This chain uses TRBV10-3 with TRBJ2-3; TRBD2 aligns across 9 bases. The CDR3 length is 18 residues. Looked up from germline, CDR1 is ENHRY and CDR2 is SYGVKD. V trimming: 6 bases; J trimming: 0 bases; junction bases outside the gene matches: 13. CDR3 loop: CAISGGSGGATSTDTQYF. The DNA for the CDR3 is TGTGCCATCAGCGGGGGTAGCGGGGGTGCAACCAGCACAGATACGCAGTATTTT.

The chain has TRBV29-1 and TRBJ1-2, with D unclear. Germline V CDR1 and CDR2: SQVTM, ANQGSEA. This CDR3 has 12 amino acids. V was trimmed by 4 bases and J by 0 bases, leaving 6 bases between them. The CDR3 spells CSVVRSNYGYTF. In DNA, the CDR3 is TGCAGCGTTGTCAGGTCTAACTATGGCTACACCTTC.